Sequencing of this T cell receptor (beta chain) was carried out in a study of siplizumab effects on memory and regulatory T cells. The CDR3 consists of 12 residues. The ends lost 5 bases at V and 4 bases at J; junction bases unmatched: 2. Germline CDR1 LNHDA, CDR2 SQIVND (reference sequence). On this clone itself: Its antigen is unknown.

Study findings and constraints: Apparently more diverse than memory cells, naive T cells also seemed major alloresponse contributors. Unstimulated subset assignment was obtained for only a minor fraction of alloreactive clones. No naive or memory phenotype could be assigned to roughly 80-95% of proliferating clones.

Repertoires were generated with immunoSEQ multiplex PCR, while TCRdb's copy carries only in-frame clones and drops some. The repertoire has nearly 85,000 clones, roughly 94% of them found once; the top ten carry less than 20%. This receptor was taken from a human donor in good health. Input material: CD8+ T cells sorted from blood. This chain joins TRBV19 and TRBJ2-7; 7 bases match TRBD1. The CDR3, as DNA: TGTGCCAGTAGTCCACAGGGGTACGAGCAGTACTTC. It specifies CASSPQGYEQYF.